Listed below are T cell receptor beta chains from one sample, sequenced in a study of T cell responses to AZD1222 COVID-19 vaccine. This table comes from immunoSEQ multiplex PCR, and its TCRdb copy is limited to in-frame clones, with some not included. The sample holds some 74,000 clones, 70% to 90% seen once. Specimen: peripheral blood, collected 28 days after the second AZD1222 dose. These receptor sequences come from an adult who received the AZD1222 COVID-19 vaccine. The CDR3 runs from the conserved cysteine through the conserved F or W. Fields, in order: D gene, J gene, V gene, clone size, CDR3 DNA, CDR3 protein. The D gene is left open where the match is weak. Only part of the rows carry a size: once, few, many, or a class if the clone is expanded.

D: NA
J: TRBJ2-7
V: TRBV7-2
size: NA
DNA: TGTGCCAGCAGCTTGAGTTCGACGGGGATTCCCTACGAGCAGTACTTC
CDR3: CASSLSSTGIPYEQYF

D: TRBD1
J: TRBJ1-5
V: TRBV3-1/TRBV3-2
size: NA
DNA: TGTGCCAGCAGCCAAGATGGGACAGATCAGCCCCAGCATTTT
CDR3: CASSQDGTDQPQHF

D: NA
J: TRBJ1-2
V: TRBV9
size: NA
DNA: TGTGCCAGCCATAAAAGGGGGGATGGGGCCAACTATGGCTACACCTTC
CDR3: CASHKRGDGANYGYTF

D: TRBD1
J: TRBJ1-1
V: TRBV18
size: NA
DNA: TGTGCCAGCTCCGGGACAGGGGTTAACACTGAAGCTTTCTTT
CDR3: CASSGTGVNTEAFF

D: NA
J: TRBJ1-2
V: TRBV7-3
size: NA
DNA: TGTGCCAGCAGCCCCGGACAGACCTATGGCTACACCTTC
CDR3: CASSPGQTYGYTF

D: NA
J: TRBJ2-7
V: TRBV11-2
size: NA
DNA: TGTGCCAGCAGCTTCAGGAGACAATACTACGAGCAGTACTTC
CDR3: CASSFRRQYYEQYF

D: NA
J: TRBJ1-5
V: TRBV7-9
size: NA
DNA: TGTGCCAGCAGCCTACAGACCGGGAAGGCCCAGCATTTT
CDR3: CASSLQTGKAQHF

D: NA
J: TRBJ2-7
V: TRBV2
size: NA
DNA: TGTGCCAGCAGTGAGAACGGGACTCCCGCGGGGGAGCAGTACTTC
CDR3: CASSENGTPAGEQYF

D: NA
J: TRBJ1-6
V: TRBV7-9
size: NA
DNA: TGTGCCAGCAGCTTAGGGGGAAAGTGGGTATTGGGTTCACCCCTCCACTTT
CDR3: CASSLGGKWVLGSPLHF

D: NA
J: TRBJ2-7
V: TRBV29-1
size: NA
DNA: TGCAGCGGCGGACAGACCTACGAGCAGTACTTC
CDR3: CSGGQTYEQYF

D: NA
J: TRBJ1-4
V: TRBV6-1
size: NA
DNA: TGTGCCAGCAGTGAAGCCAAGGGAACAGGGACGGGGAGAGAAAAACTGTTTTTT
CDR3: CASSEAKGTGTGREKLFF

D: NA
J: TRBJ1-5
V: TRBV7-8
size: NA
DNA: TGTGCCAGCAGGGGGGACACCTATCAGCCCCAGCATTTT
CDR3: CASRGDTYQPQHF

D: TRBD1
J: TRBJ1-2
V: TRBV4-3
size: few
DNA: TGCGCCAGCAGCCAAAGTTTGTCCACAGGGGGCGTTGATGGCTACACCTTC
CDR3: CASSQSLSTGGVDGYTF

D: NA
J: TRBJ1-2
V: TRBV6-1
size: NA
DNA: TGTGCCAGCAGTGAATGGGCAGACGGCTACACCTTC
CDR3: CASSEWADGYTF

D: NA
J: TRBJ1-5
V: TRBV3-1/TRBV3-2
size: NA
DNA: TGTGCCAGCAGCCAAGGCGGGGCGGCCCTAACGGGGCAGCCCCAGCATTTT
CDR3: CASSQGGAALTGQPQHF

D: NA
J: TRBJ2-1
V: TRBV5-4
size: once
DNA: TGTGCCAGCAGCTTGGGGCAGGGAAACAATGAGCAGTTCTTC
CDR3: CASSLGQGNNEQFF

D: TRBD2
J: TRBJ2-4
V: TRBV4-1
size: NA
DNA: TGCGCCAGCAGCCAAGACCCAGCGGGAGAGGGGGGGATGATAGCCAAAAACATTCAGTACTTC
CDR3: CASSQDPAGEGGMIAKNIQYF

D: NA
J: TRBJ2-7
V: TRBV14
size: NA
DNA: TGTGCCAGCAGCCACCCCCCGCCCTACGAGCAGTACTTC
CDR3: CASSHPPPYEQYF

D: NA
J: TRBJ1-2
V: TRBV28
size: NA
DNA: TGTGCCAGCATAACGCCTGGGCTGGGGATAAACTATGGCTACACCTTC
CDR3: CASITPGLGINYGYTF

D: TRBD1
J: TRBJ2-2
V: TRBV6-4
size: NA
DNA: TGTGCCAGCAGTGACTCGAAGGACAGGGGCACCGGGGAGCTGTTTTTT
CDR3: CASSDSKDRGTGELFF

D: NA
J: TRBJ2-5
V: TRBV12-3/TRBV12-4
size: NA
DNA: TGTGCCAGCAGTTTAGCGCTCGAGGAGACCCAGTACTTC
CDR3: CASSLALEETQYF

D: TRBD2
J: TRBJ2-1
V: TRBV7-9
size: NA
DNA: TGTGCCAGCAGCCTAGGGCGGAGACTAGCGGGAGCAGGTGAGCAGTTCTTC
CDR3: CASSLGRRLAGAGEQFF

D: NA
J: TRBJ1-5
V: TRBV27
size: once
DNA: TGTGCCAGCAGTTTAATGGCCCTTGGTAGTCAGCCCCAGCATTTT
CDR3: CASSLMALGSQPQHF

D: NA
J: TRBJ1-1
V: TRBV5-1
size: NA
DNA: TGCGCCAGCAGCCTCATGGGGACCTTGAACACTGAAGCTTTCTTT
CDR3: CASSLMGTLNTEAFF

D: TRBD1
J: TRBJ1-1
V: TRBV6-2/TRBV6-3
size: NA
DNA: TGTGCCAGCAGTTACACACCATGGACAGGGGTGATAAACACTGAAGCTTTCTTT
CDR3: CASSYTPWTGVINTEAFF

D: TRBD1
J: TRBJ2-7
V: TRBV7-6
size: NA
DNA: TGTGCCAGCAGCCTCTCCGATATGAGACAGGGGACCTACGAGCAGTACTTC
CDR3: CASSLSDMRQGTYEQYF

D: NA
J: TRBJ2-5
V: TRBV29-1
size: NA
DNA: TGCAGCCTTTTTTCAGGGTCCGTGGAGACCCAGTACTTC
CDR3: CSLFSGSVETQYF

D: TRBD1
J: TRBJ1-1
V: TRBV7-9
size: NA
DNA: TGTGCCAGCAGCTTGGGACAGTCCACTGAAGCTTTCTTT
CDR3: CASSLGQSTEAFF

D: NA
J: TRBJ2-3
V: TRBV30
size: NA
DNA: TGTGCCTGGAGTGTACGCGGAAATACGCAGTATTTT
CDR3: CAWSVRGNTQYF

D: NA
J: TRBJ2-5
V: TRBV29-1
size: NA
DNA: TGCAGCGTTCTTCCTCGGCGGGCGCAGGGAGAGACCCAGTACTTC
CDR3: CSVLPRRAQGETQYF

D: TRBD1
J: TRBJ2-7
V: TRBV5-1
size: NA
DNA: TGCGCCAGCAGCTCGACAGGGGGCAATGCCTACGAGCAGTACTTC
CDR3: CASSSTGGNAYEQYF

D: TRBD1
J: TRBJ2-3
V: TRBV9
size: NA
DNA: TGTGCCAGCAGCGGCCGTCTCGGACAGGGCCGGAGAGATACGCAGTATTTT
CDR3: CASSGRLGQGRRDTQYF

D: TRBD1
J: TRBJ1-2
V: TRBV2
size: NA
DNA: TGTGCCAGCAGTGAAGGTGGGACAGTCTATGGCTACACCTTC
CDR3: CASSEGGTVYGYTF

D: TRBD1
J: TRBJ1-4
V: TRBV5-5
size: NA
DNA: TGTGCCAGCAGCAAGGGACAGGGCTTTAATGAAAAACTGTTTTTT
CDR3: CASSKGQGFNEKLFF

D: NA
J: TRBJ1-4
V: TRBV4-1
size: NA
DNA: TGCGCCAGCAGCCAATCGGCCTCAGGGGCGGCTAATGAAAAACTGTTTTTT
CDR3: CASSQSASGAANEKLFF

D: NA
J: TRBJ1-5
V: TRBV30
size: NA
DNA: TGTGCCTGGAGCCTGGGTTCCCAGGGGCGGATTAGAGGGGGGCCCCAGCATTTT
CDR3: CAWSLGSQGRIRGGPQHF

D: NA
J: TRBJ1-2
V: TRBV4-1
size: NA
DNA: TGCGCCAGCAGCCACTACAGGGAGGCTGGCTACACCTTC
CDR3: CASSHYREAGYTF

D: TRBD2
J: TRBJ2-1
V: TRBV29-1
size: NA
DNA: TGCAGCGTTGACGGACTAGCGGAGGCTAATGAGCAGTTCTTC
CDR3: CSVDGLAEANEQFF

D: NA
J: TRBJ1-1
V: TRBV19
size: NA
DNA: TGTGCCAGTAGTATAGATCGCGTAGGCACTGAAGCTTTCTTT
CDR3: CASSIDRVGTEAFF

D: NA
J: TRBJ2-3
V: TRBV5-6
size: NA
DNA: TGTGCCAGCAGCTACACCGGTGGGGACCCGAGGACAGATACGCAGTATTTT
CDR3: CASSYTGGDPRTDTQYF

D: TRBD1
J: TRBJ1-4
V: TRBV14
size: NA
DNA: TGTGCCAGCAGCCAACTAGGGACAGGGTCTAATGAAAAACTGTTTTTT
CDR3: CASSQLGTGSNEKLFF

D: NA
J: TRBJ1-4
V: TRBV9
size: NA
DNA: TGTGCCAGCAGCGTTGGAGGCGCAACTAATGAAAAACTGTTTTTT
CDR3: CASSVGGATNEKLFF

D: NA
J: TRBJ2-7
V: TRBV28
size: NA
DNA: TGTGCCAGCAGCTTGAAGGCGTACGAGCAGTACTTC
CDR3: CASSLKAYEQYF

D: TRBD1
J: TRBJ1-4
V: TRBV19
size: NA
DNA: TGTGCCAGTAGTAACCGGGACAGAGGACCAACTAATGAAAAACTGTTTTTT
CDR3: CASSNRDRGPTNEKLFF

D: NA
J: TRBJ1-3
V: TRBV5-1
size: NA
DNA: TGCGCCAGCAGCCCGTCGGGATTTCCGGACTCTGGAAACACCATATATTTT
CDR3: CASSPSGFPDSGNTIYF

D: NA
J: TRBJ2-7
V: TRBV11-2
size: once
DNA: TGTGCCAGCAGCTTTTACCACGAGCAGTACTTC
CDR3: CASSFYHEQYF

D: TRBD2
J: TRBJ2-7
V: TRBV3-1/TRBV3-2
size: NA
DNA: TGTGCCAGCAGCCAAAGAGCGGGAGTCTCCTACGAGCAGTACTTC
CDR3: CASSQRAGVSYEQYF

D: NA
J: TRBJ2-1
V: TRBV7-2
size: NA
DNA: TGTGCCAGCAGCTTTTTAGACGTTAGCTCCTACAATGAGCAGTTCTTC
CDR3: CASSFLDVSSYNEQFF

D: TRBD1
J: TRBJ2-6
V: TRBV5-1
size: NA
DNA: TGCGCCAGCAGCTTGGCCGGGACAGGGCAGCCTGGGGCCAACGTCCTGACTTTC
CDR3: CASSLAGTGQPGANVLTF

D: NA
J: TRBJ1-2
V: TRBV4-2
size: NA
DNA: TGTGCCAGCAGCCAAGATCACGGAAACTATGGCTACACCTTC
CDR3: CASSQDHGNYGYTF

D: NA
J: TRBJ2-2
V: TRBV5-1
size: once
DNA: TGCGCCAGCAGCTTCAGTGCAGGCGTGAGCACCGGGGAGCTGTTTTTT
CDR3: CASSFSAGVSTGELFF